These 14 T cell receptor beta chains came from one sample sequenced in a study of shared clonotypes between healthy human individuals. Using immunoSEQ multiplex PCR, the repertoire was profiled, and TCRdb retains in-frame clones only, with some absent. The top ten hold 1.4% to 1.5% of the sample, which has about 1 million clones, about 75% seen once. The sample taken for sequencing was memory CD4+ T cells sorted from blood. Subset described: CD45RA-negative fraction. Receptor source: a man younger than 35 in good health.

This clone was found many times. The gene calls are TRBV30 and TRBJ2-1; 10 positions match TRBD1. After removal of 6 bases from V and 8 bases from J, the junction contained 13 bases not matched to a gene. The germline CDR1 and CDR2 sequences are GTSNPN and SVGIG (reference sequence). The CDR3 totals 15 residues. The CDR3 loop is CACQPPGQGIDEQFF. CDR3 sequence (DNA): TGTGCCTGCCAACCTCCGGGACAGGGGATAGATGAGCAGTTCTTC.

In its sample, this clone was seen many times. The rearrangement uses TRBV6-4 and TRBJ1-1; D call uncertain. The CDR3 covers 11 residues. Germline CDR1 MRHNA, CDR2 SNTAGT. With 6 bases removed from V and 1 base from J, the gap between germline ends came to 3 bases. This chain's CDR3 is CASRPNTEAFF. The CDR3 DNA follows: TGTGCCAGCAGGCCGAACACTGAAGCTTTCTTT.

In its sample, this clone was seen once. V and J are TRBV14 and TRBJ2-5; D perhaps matches TRBD2 (6 bases). Germline V gene data show CDR1 as SGHDN and CDR2 as FVKESK. The CDR3 totals 14 residues. V lost 1 base and J 4 bases, leaving 10 bases between the germline ends. The CDR3 region has the DNA TGTGCCAGCAGCCAAGGGAGGGGAGGAGAGACCCAGTACTTC. Amino acids: CASSQGRGGETQYF.

The chain couples TRBV19 to TRBJ1-5; 10 bases are shared with TRBD1. The CDR3 length is 15 residues. Trimming cost V 5 bases and J 6 bases; bases outside gene matches: 7. Germline CDR1 is LNHDA and CDR2 is SQIVND (reference sequence). The CDR3 reads CASSDRDRGPQPQHF. CDR3 in DNA: TGTGCCAGTAGTGACCGGGACAGGGGTCCTCAGCCCCAGCATTTT.

V gene TRBV11-2 combines with J gene TRBJ2-2, with 8 bases fitting TRBD1. V lost 7 bases to trimming and J lost 0 bases; unmatched junction nucleotides: 1. The CDR3 runs 14 residues. Germline CDR1 reads SGHAT; CDR2 reads FQNNGV. The CDR3 nucleotides are TGTGCCAGCACACAGGGGGCGAACACCGGGGAGCTGTTTTTT. It codes for CASTQGANTGELFF.

V gene TRBV7-2 combines with J gene TRBJ2-5; D not resolved. Germline V CDR1 and CDR2: SGHTA, FQGNSA. The CDR3 loop spans 13 amino acids. Trimming removed 8 bases at V and 2 bases at J, with 12 bases between. This chain's CDR3 is CASAGGRQETQYF. The CDR3 DNA follows: TGTGCCAGCGCAGGCGGAAGACAAGAGACCCAGTACTTC.

The V call is TRBV28, the J call TRBJ1-2; 7 positions match TRBD1. Per germline, CDR1 MDHEN and CDR2 SYDVKM. The CDR3 totals 15 residues. The V and J ends lost 6 bases and 4 bases, in that order; junction bases with no gene match: 11. The CDR3 nucleotides are TGTGCCAGCAGCATCCCGGGGGCAGGGGGCTATGGCTACACCTTC. This sequence encodes CASSIPGAGGYGYTF.

As regards this clone: This likely stems from a read error, as it lies one base from a far larger clone. V gene TRBV7-7 combines with J gene TRBJ2-2, with TRBD1 matching 7 bases. The CDR3 loop spans 15 amino acids. The germline gives CDR1 SSHAT, CDR2 FNYEAQ (reference sequence). The CDR3 DNA follows: TGTGCTAGCAGCGTATCAGGGGGTAGCACCGGGGAGCTGTTTTTT. As protein: CASSVSGGSTGELFF.

The V gene is TRBV2, the J gene TRBJ1-5; possible D gene TRBD1, 5 bases. This CDR3 is 18 amino acids long. Germline CDR1 SNHLY, CDR2 FYNNEI. V lost 8 bases and J 2 bases, leaving 25 bases between the germline ends. The CDR3 bases are TGTGCCAGCCTAAAAAGGCAGGGTCCGGTGAATGGCAATCAGCCCCAGCATTTT. Its translation is CASLKRQGPVNGNQPQHF. The full variable domain, with the rest looked up from reference TRBV2 and TRBJ1-5, is EPEVTQTPSHQVTQMGQEVILRCVPISNHLYFYWYRQILGQKVEFLVSFYNNEISEKSEIFDDQFSVERPDGSNFTLKIRSTKLEDSAMYFCASLKRQGPVNGNQPQHFGDGTRLSIL.

The rearrangement links TRBV27 to TRBJ2-3, with 7 nucleotides matching TRBD2. The CDR3 totals 17 residues. Trimming cost V 1 base and J 4 bases; bases outside gene matches: 11. CDR1 and CDR2 (germline): MNHEY, SMNVEV (reference sequence). CDR3 region: CASSLYRLAEGADTQYF. CDR3 bases: TGTGCCAGCAGTTTATATCGGCTAGCGGAGGGTGCAGATACGCAGTATTTT.

This clone was observed at least ten times. The rearrangement uses TRBV28 and TRBJ1-1, with D maybe TRBD1 (5 bases). Germline loops: CDR1 MDHEN, CDR2 SYDVKM. The CDR3 extends over 13 amino acids. Trimming cost V 6 bases and J 3 bases, with 11 bases left between them. The CDR3 nucleotides are TGTGCCAGCAGAGGAGGGACCCACACTGAAGCTTTCTTT. It is translated as CASRGGTHTEAFF.

The chain links TRBV10-3 to TRBJ1-2; possible D gene TRBD1, 6 bases. CDR3 length equals 13 residues. Germline V gives CDR1 ENHRY, CDR2 SYGVKD. V dropped 0 bases and J dropped 4 bases, with 6 bases sitting between them. The CDR3 nucleotides read TGTGCCATCAGTGAGTCGGACAGCTATGGCTACACCTTC. Translating gives CAISESDSYGYTF.

J is TRBJ1-2 and V is TRBV18; TRBD1 aligns across 7 bases. Germline V gene data show CDR1 as KGHSH and CDR2 as LQKENI. The CDR3 runs to 17 residues. The J segment lost 7 bases and the V segment lost 2 bases, leaving 16 bases of the junction unmatched. This chain's CDR3 is CASSPSRQGDRSGGYTF. CDR3 nucleotide sequence: TGTGCCAGCTCACCATCTAGACAGGGAGATCGATCAGGTGGCTACACCTTC.

The rearrangement uses TRBV19 and TRBJ2-1; 13 bases fit TRBD2. This CDR3 region has 15 residues. Per the germline V gene, CDR1 is LNHDA and CDR2 is SQIVND (reference sequence). The trim removed 8 bases at V and 8 bases at J, leaving 9 bases unmatched. The CDR3 sequence is CASGLGGTSGDEQFF. In nucleotides, the CDR3 is TGTGCCAGTGGCCTAGGGGGGACTAGCGGGGATGAGCAGTTCTTC. The full variable domain, rest sourced from reference TRBV19 and TRBJ2-1, is DGGITQSPKYLFRKEGQNVTLSCEQNLNHDAMYWYRQDPGQGLRLIYYSQIVNDFQKGDIAEGYSVSREKKESFPLTVTSAQKNPTAFYLCASGLGGTSGDEQFFGPGTRLTVL.